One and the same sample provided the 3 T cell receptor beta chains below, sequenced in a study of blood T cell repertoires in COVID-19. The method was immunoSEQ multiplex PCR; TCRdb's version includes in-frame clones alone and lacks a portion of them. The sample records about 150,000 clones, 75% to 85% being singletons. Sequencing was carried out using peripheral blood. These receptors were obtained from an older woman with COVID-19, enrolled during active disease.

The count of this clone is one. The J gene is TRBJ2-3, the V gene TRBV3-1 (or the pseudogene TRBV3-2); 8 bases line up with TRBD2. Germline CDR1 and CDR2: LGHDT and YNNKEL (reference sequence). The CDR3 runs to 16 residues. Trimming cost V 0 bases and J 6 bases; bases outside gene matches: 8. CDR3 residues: CASSQDPGGALDTQYF. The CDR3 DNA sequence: TGTGCCAGCAGCCAAGATCCCGGGGGGGCCTTGGATACGCAGTATTTT.

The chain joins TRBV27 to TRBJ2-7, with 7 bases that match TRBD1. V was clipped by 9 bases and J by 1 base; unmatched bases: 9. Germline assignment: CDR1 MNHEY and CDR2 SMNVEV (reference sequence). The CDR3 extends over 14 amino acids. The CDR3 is CASSMGQLSYEQYF. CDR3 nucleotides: TGTGCCAGTTCCATGGGACAGCTGTCCTACGAGCAGTACTTC.

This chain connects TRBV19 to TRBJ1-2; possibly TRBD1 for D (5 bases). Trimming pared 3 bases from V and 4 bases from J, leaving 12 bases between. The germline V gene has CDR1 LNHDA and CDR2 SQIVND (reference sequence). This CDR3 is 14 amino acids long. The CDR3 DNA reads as TGTGCCAGTAGTATCGGTCAGGGAACCTATGGCTACACCTTC. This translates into CASSIGQGTYGYTF.